The subject of this entry is one TCR beta chain. The sample contains more than one DNA sequence encoding this CDR3. This sample was included in a study of cytomegalovirus exposure and HLA in healthy donors. Study background: T cells numbering around 190 million yielded some 100 million unique TCR beta sequences in an earlier analysis.

V lost 2 bases to trimming and J lost 5 bases, with 21 bases between them. The CDR3 contains 16 residues. CDR1 and CDR2 (germline): GTSNPN, SVGIG (reference sequence). Primers: 60 Vbeta forward and 13 Jbeta reverse. Sequencing used immunoSEQ multiplex PCR; TCRdb keeps in-frame clones, though not all of them. The sample gives about 100,000 clones, about three quarters of which show up once; approximately 5.3% is in the top ten. Material for sequencing was PBMCs. The source is a woman aged 18-29 years in good health and CMV-seropositive. J is TRBJ1-2 and V is TRBV30; a weak D match, TRBD1 (5 bases). The CDR3 DNA is TGTGCCTGGAGTCCGGGGACTTCCCGAGAGGGATATGGCTACACCTTC. Encoded protein: CAWSPGTSREGYGYTF.